This T cell receptor (beta chain) is drawn from a study of vaccination effects on CD4 cells after COVID-19. A few counts support this clone. The antigen is unknown. Some clones are missing from TCRdb's copy, which holds only in-frame ones; the method was immunoSEQ multiplex PCR. The profile covers roughly 71,000 clones, with around three quarters appearing a single time and 0.95% taken by the ten largest. The study, taken as a whole, reports: Marked clonal contraction of both clone types appeared late after vaccination. The study had few convalescent patients and no early post-infection timepoints.

Antigen-specific CD4+ T cells expanded by the ViraFEST assay with viral peptide pools were then sequenced. Around day 10 of culture, CD4+ T cells were separated out. Each participant was given two doses of one vaccine (BNT162b2 or mRNA-1273). Nucleocapsid antibodies were negative in the vaccine recipients, who had never had SARS-CoV-2 infection. CDR1 and CDR2 (germline): SEHNR, FQNEAQ (reference sequence). The CDR3 covers 15 residues. The V end was cut by 2 bases, the J end by 4 bases, with 11 bases between. This specimen consisted of CD4+ T cells from PBMCs cultured with HCoV-OC43 spike peptides, obtained after COVID-19 vaccination. Subset meaning: HCoV-OC43 spike overlapping peptide pool stimulation. V usage is TRBV7-9 and J usage is TRBJ1-4; the D gene is possibly TRBD1 (5 bases). This clonotype originated in a human donor who received a COVID-19 vaccine. The CDR3 DNA follows: TGTGCCAGCAGCTTAAACCAGGGCCTTAATGAAAAACTGTTTTTT. Its protein is CASSLNQGLNEKLFF.